The entry that follows covers one T cell receptor beta chain sequence. Germline V gene lookup returns CDR1 LNHDA and CDR2 SQIVND (reference sequence). Trimming took 1 base from V and 11 from J, leaving 11 bases between them. This CDR3 spans 12 amino acids. The source of the sample is a study of shared clonotypes between healthy human individuals. Study-wide background: The cohort had two women and three men, ages 18 to 49. Per donor, three plates held CD4 naive cells, three held CD4 memory, two held CD8 naive and one held CD8 memory.

The method was immunoSEQ multiplex PCR; TCRdb's version includes in-frame clones alone and lacks a portion of them. This table has 550,000 to 850,000 clones, about 74% appearing once. This chain joins TRBV19 and TRBJ2-5; tentatively, D is TRBD2 (6 bases). This receptor was obtained from a woman aged 25-40 years in good health. Sequenced sample: memory CD4+ T cells sorted from blood. As for subset: CD45RA-negative fraction. The CDR3: CASSIVSGEQYF. DNA of the CDR3: TGTGCCAGTAGTATAGTTTCGGGGGAGCAGTACTTC. Variable domain in full (rest from reference TRBV19 and TRBJ2-5): DGGITQSPKYLFRKEGQNVTLSCEQNLNHDAMYWYRQDPGQGLRLIYYSQIVNDFQKGDIAEGYSVSREKKESFPLTVTSAQKNPTAFYLCASSIVSGEQYFGPGTRLLVL.